This T cell receptor (beta chain) emerged from a study of T-cell memory formation after mild COVID-19. TCRdb reprocessed the 5' RACE reads via MiXCR and lists one record per CDR3 protein. The sample has around 300,000 distinct CDR3 sequences; under 15% are singletons. This CDR3 spans 15 amino acids. Germline V CDR1 and CDR2: MDHEN, SYDVKM. Deletions cut 6 bases from V and 8 bases from J, with 19 bases between. This receptor was identified in a man in his late teens or twenties who had mild COVID-19 (a few samples of this study predate the infection). Cell type and time point are not known. The chain has TRBV28 and TRBJ1-4; weak D call: TRBD1 (6 bases). The sequenced material came from PBMCs or a T cell subset sorted from them (not recorded which). In DNA, the CDR3 is TGTGCCAGCAGACCGGGAGGGGGGGTTGGCGAAAAACTGTTTTTT. As protein: CASRPGGGVGEKLFF.